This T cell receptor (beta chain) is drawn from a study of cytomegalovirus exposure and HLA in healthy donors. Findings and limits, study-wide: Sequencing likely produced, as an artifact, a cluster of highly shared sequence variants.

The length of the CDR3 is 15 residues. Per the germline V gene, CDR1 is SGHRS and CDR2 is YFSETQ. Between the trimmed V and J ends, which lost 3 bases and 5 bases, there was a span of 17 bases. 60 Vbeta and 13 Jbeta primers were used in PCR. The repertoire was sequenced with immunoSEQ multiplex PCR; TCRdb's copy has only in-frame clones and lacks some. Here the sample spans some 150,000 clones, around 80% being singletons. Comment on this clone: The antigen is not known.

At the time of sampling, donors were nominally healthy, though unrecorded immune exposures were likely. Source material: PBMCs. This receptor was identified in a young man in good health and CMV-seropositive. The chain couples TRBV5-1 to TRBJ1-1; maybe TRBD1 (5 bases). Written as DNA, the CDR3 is TGCGCCAGCAGCTGGGAAAACGGGGGAGGGACTGAAGCTTTCTTT. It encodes CASSWENGGGTEAFF.